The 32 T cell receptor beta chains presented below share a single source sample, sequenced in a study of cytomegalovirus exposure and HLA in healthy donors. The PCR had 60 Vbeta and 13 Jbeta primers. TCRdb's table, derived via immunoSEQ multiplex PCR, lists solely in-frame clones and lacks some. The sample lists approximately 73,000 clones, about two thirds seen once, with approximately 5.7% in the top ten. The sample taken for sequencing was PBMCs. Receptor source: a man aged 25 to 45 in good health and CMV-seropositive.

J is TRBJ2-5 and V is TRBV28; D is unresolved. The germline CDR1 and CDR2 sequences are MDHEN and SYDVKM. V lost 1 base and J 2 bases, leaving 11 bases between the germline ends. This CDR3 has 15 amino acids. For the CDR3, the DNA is TGTGCCAGCAGTTTATACGAGTCCGCGCAAGAGACCCAGTACTTC. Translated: CASSLYESAQETQYF.

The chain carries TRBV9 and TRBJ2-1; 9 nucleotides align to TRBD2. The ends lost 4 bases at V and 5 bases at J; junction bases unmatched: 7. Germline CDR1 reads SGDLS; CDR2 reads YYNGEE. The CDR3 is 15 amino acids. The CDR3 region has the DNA TGTGCCAGCAGCCCTGGACTAGCGTATCACAATGAGCAGTTCTTC. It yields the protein CASSPGLAYHNEQFF. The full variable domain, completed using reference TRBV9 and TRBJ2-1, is DSGVTQTPKHLITATGQRVTLRCSPRSGDLSVYWYQQSLDQGLQFLIQYYNGEERAKGNILERFSAQQFPDLHSELNLSSLELGDSALYFCASSPGLAYHNEQFFGPGTRLTVL.

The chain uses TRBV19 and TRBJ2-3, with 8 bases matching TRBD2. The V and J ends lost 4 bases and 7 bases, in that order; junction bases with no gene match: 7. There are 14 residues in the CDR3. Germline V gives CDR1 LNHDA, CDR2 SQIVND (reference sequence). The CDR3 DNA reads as TGTGCCAGTAGTACAGCGGGAGCCGGTCATACGCAGTATTTT. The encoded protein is CASSTAGAGHTQYF.

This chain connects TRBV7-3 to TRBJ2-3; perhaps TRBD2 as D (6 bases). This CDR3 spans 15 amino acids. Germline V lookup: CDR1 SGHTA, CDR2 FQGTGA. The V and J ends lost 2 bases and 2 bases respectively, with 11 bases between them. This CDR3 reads CASSLGGAATDTQYF. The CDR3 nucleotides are TGTGCCAGCAGCTTAGGCGGGGCCGCCACAGATACGCAGTATTTT.

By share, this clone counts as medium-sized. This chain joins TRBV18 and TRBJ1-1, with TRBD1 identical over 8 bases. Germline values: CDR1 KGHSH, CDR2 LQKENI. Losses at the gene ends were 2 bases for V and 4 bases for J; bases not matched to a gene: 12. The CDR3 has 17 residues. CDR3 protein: CASSPWGQEYRGTEAFF. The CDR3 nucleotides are TGTGCCAGCTCACCATGGGGACAGGAGTACCGGGGCACTGAAGCTTTCTTT.

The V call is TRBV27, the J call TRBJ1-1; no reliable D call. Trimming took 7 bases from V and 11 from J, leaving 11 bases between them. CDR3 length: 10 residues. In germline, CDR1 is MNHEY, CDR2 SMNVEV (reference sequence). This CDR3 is CASTLEWAFF. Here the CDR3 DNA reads TGTGCCAGCACCTTGGAGTGGGCTTTCTTT.

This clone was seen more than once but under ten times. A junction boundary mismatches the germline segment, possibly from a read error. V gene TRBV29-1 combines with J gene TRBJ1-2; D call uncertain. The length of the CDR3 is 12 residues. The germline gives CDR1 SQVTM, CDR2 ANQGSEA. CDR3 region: CSVFLGRYGYKF. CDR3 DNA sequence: TGCAGCGTATTCTTGGGGAGGTATGGCTACAAATTC.

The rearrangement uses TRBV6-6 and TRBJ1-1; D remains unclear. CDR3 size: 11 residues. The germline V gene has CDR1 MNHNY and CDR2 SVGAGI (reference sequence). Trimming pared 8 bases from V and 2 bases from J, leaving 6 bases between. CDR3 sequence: CASGQNTEAFF. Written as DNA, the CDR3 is TGTGCCAGCGGCCAAAACACTGAAGCTTTCTTT.

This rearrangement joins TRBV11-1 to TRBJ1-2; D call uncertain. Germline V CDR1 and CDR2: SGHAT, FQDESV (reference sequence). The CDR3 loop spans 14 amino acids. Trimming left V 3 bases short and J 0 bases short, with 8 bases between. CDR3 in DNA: TGTGCCAGCAGCTTCGGTCCCACTAACTATGGCTACACCTTC. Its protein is CASSFGPTNYGYTF. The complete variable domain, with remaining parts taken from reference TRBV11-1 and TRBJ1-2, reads EAEVAQSPRYKITEKSQAVAFWCDPISGHATLYWYRQILGQGPELLVQFQDESVVDDSQLPKDRFSAERLKGVDSTLKIQPAELGDSAMYLCASSFGPTNYGYTFGSGTRLTVV.

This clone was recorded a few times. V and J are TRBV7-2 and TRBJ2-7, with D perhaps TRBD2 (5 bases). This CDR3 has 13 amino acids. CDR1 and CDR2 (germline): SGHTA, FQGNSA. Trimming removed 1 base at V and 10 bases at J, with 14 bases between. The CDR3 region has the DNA TGTGCCAGCAGCTTAGAGGCGGGCGTCGTCCAGTACTTC. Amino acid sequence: CASSLEAGVVQYF.

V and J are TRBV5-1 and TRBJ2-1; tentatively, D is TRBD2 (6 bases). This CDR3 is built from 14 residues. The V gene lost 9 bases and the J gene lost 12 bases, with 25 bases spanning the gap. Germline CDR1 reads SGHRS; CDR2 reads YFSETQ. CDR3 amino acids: CANSSDAGLTRQFF. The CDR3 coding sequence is TGCGCCAACAGTTCAGACGCGGGGCTCACGCGGCAGTTCTTC.

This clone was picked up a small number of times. The CDR3 nucleotides read TGCAGCGTCGACGGGGCGGGGGGTTACGAGCAGTACTTC. Protein product: CSVDGAGGYEQYF. This rearrangement joins TRBV29-1 to TRBJ2-7; 8 bases align to TRBD2. The V and J ends lost 6 bases and 4 bases, in that order; junction bases with no gene match: 8. The germline V gene encodes CDR1 SQVTM and CDR2 ANQGSEA. There are 13 residues in the CDR3.

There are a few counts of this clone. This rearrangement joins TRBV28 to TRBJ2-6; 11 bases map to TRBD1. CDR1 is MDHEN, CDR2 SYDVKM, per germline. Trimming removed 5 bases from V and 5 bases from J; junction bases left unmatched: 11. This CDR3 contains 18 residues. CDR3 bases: TGTGCCAGCAGTCTCAGGACAGGGGGCGTTAGGAGGGCCAACGTCCTGACTTTC. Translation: CASSLRTGGVRRANVLTF. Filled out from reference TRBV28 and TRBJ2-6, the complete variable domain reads DVKVTQSSRYLVKRTGEKVFLECVQDMDHENMFWYRQDPGLGLRLIYFSYDVKMKEKGDIPEGYSVSREKKERFSLILESASTNQTSMYLCASSLRTGGVRRANVLTFGAGSRLTVL.

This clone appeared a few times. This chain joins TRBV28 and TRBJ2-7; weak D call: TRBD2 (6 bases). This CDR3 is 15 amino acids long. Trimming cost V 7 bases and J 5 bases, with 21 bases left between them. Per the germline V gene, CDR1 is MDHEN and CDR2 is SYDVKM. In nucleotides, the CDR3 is TGTGCCAGCATCACCGATAGGGAGGCGTTCCACGAGCAGTACTTC. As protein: CASITDREAFHEQYF.

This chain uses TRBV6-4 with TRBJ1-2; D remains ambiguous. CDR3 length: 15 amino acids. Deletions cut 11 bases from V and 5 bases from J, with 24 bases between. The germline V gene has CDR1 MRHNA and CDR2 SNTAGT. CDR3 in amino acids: CAGSLAGRKLYGYTF. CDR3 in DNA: TGTGCCGGTTCCCTAGCCGGGAGGAAGCTTTATGGCTACACCTTC.

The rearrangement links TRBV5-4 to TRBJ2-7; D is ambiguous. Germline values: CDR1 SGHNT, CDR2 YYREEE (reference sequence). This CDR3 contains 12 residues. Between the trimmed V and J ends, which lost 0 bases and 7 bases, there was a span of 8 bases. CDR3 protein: CASSLGVREQYF. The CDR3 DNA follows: TGTGCCAGCAGCTTGGGTGTTAGAGAGCAGTACTTC.

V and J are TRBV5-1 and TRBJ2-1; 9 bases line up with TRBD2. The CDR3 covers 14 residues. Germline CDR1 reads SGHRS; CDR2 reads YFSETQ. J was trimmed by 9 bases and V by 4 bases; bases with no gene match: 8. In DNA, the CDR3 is TGCGCCAGCAGCCCCGGGACTAGCCGAACTGAGCAGTTCTTC. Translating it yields CASSPGTSRTEQFF.

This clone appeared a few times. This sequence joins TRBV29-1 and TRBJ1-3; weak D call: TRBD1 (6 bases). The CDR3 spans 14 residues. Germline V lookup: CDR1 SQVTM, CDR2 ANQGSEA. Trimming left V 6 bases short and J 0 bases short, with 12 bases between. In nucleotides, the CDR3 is TGCAGCGTCCAGGGGCAGCTCTCTGGAAACACCATATATTTT. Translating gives CSVQGQLSGNTIYF.

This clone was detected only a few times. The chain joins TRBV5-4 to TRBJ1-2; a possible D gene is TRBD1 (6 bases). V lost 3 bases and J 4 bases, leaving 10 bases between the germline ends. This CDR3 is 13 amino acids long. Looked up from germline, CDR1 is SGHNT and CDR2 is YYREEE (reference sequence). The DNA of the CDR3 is TGTGCCAGCAGCTCGGACAGCGTCTATGGCTACACCTTC. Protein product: CASSSDSVYGYTF.

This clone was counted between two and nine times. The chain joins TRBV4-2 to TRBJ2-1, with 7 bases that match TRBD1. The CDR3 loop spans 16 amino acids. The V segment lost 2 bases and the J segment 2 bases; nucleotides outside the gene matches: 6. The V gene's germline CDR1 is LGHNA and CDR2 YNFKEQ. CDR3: CASSQQRGQPYNEQFF. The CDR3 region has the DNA TGTGCCAGCAGCCAACAAAGGGGACAGCCCTACAATGAGCAGTTCTTC.

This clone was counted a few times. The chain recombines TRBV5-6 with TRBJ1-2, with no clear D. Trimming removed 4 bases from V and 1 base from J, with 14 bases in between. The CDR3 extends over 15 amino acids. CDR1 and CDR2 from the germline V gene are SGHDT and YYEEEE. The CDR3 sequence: CASSPGRYRNYGYTF. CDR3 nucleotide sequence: TGTGCCAGCAGCCCAGGCAGATATCGTAACTATGGCTACACCTTC.

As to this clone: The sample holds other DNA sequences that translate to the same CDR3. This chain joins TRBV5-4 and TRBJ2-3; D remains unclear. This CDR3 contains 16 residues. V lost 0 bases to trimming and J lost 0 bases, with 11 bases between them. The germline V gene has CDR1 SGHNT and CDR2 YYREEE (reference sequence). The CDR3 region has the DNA TGTGCCAGCAGCTTGGCCGGCGGAATTAGCACAGATACGCAGTATTTT. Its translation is CASSLAGGISTDTQYF.

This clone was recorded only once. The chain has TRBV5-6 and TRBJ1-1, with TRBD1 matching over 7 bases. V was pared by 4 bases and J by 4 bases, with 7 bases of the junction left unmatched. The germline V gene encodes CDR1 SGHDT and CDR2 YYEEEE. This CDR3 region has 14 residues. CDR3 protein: CASSRDRVGTEAFF. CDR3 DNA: TGTGCCAGCAGCAGAGACAGGGTGGGCACTGAAGCTTTCTTT.

In DNA form, the CDR3 reads TGTGCCAGCAGCGCGGGACAGGTCGGGGACATTCAGTACTTC. Translated: CASSAGQVGDIQYF. The rearrangement joins TRBV9 to TRBJ2-4; 8 bases fit TRBD1. The CDR3 length is 14 residues. The V gene's germline CDR1 is SGDLS and CDR2 YYNGEE. After removal of 3 bases from V and 8 bases from J, the junction contained 7 bases not matched to a gene.

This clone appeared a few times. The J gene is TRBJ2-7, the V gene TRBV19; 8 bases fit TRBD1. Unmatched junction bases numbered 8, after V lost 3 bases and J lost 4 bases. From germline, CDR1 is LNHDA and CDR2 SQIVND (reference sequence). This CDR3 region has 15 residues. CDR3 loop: CASSIEDRVGYEQYF. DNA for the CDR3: TGTGCCAGTAGTATTGAGGACAGGGTTGGGTACGAGCAGTACTTC.

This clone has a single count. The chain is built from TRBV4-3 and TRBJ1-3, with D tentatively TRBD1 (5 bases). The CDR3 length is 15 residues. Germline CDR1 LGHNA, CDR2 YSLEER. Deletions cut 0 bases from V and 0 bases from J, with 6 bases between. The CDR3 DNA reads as TGCGCCAGCAGCCAAGACAGGGCCTCTGGAAACACCATATATTTT. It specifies CASSQDRASGNTIYF.

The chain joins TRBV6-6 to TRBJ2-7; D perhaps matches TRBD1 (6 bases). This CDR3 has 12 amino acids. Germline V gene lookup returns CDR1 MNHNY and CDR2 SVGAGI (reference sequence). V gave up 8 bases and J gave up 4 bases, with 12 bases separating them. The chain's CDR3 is CASSHREYEQYF. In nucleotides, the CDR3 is TGTGCCAGCTCGCACAGGGAGTACGAGCAGTACTTC.

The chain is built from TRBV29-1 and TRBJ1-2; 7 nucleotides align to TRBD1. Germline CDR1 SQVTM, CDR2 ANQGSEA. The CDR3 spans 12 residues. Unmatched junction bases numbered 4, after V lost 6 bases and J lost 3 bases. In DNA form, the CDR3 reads TGCAGCGTCGAGCAGGGGGACTATGGCTACACCTTC. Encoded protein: CSVEQGDYGYTF.

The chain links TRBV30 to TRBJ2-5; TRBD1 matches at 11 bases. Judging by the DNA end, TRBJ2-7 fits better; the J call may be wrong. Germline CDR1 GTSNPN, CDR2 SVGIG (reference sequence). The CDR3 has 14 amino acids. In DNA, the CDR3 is TGTGCCTGGGGGGCCGGGGGACAGGGGGGCGAGCAGTACTTC. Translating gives CAWGAGGQGGEQYF.

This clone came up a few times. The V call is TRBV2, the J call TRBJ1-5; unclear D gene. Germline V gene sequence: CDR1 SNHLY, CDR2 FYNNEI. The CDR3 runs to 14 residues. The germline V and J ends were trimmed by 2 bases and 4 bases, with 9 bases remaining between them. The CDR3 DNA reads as TGTGCCAGCAGTGAATTGGAGGGAAATCAGCCCCAGCATTTT. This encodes CASSELEGNQPQHF.

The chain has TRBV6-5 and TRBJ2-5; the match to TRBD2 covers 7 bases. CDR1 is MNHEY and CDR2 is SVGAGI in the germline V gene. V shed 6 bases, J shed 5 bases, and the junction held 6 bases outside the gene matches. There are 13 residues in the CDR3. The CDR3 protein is CASRSLGGETQYF. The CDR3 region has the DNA TGTGCCAGCAGATCACTCGGGGGGGAGACCCAGTACTTC.

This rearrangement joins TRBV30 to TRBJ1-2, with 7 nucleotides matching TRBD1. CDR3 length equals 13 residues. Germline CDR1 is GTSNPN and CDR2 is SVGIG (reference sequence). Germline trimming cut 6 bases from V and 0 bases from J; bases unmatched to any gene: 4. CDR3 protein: CACTGAANYGYTF. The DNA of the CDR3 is TGTGCCTGTACAGGGGCCGCTAACTATGGCTACACCTTC.